Following are 32 T cell receptor beta chains from one sample sequenced in a study of T cells in localized non-small cell lung cancer. Assay used: immunoSEQ multiplex PCR; TCRdb lists only in-frame clones, some missing. In the table there are under 30,000 clones, 80% to 90% of which are singletons. This material consisted of peripheral blood, taken before any cancer treatment. Receptors originate from a woman aged 40 to 75 with stage I lung adenocarcinoma.

The rearrangement joins TRBV7-3 to TRBJ1-6; 8 bases agree with TRBD1. J lost 10 bases, V lost 4 bases, and 9 bases had no gene match. CDR1 and CDR2 (germline): SGHTA, FQGTGA. The CDR3 runs 15 residues. The CDR3 sequence is CASSSGQGGNSPLHF. CDR3 nucleotide sequence: TGTGCCAGCAGCTCCGGACAGGGAGGTAACTCACCCCTCCACTTT.

The J gene is TRBJ1-5, the V gene TRBV30; possibly TRBD1 for D (6 bases). CDR1 is GTSNPN and CDR2 is SVGIG in the germline V gene (reference sequence). Between the trimmed V and J ends, which lost 3 bases and 1 base, there was a span of 13 bases. The CDR3 extends over 15 amino acids. CDR3 sequence: CAWSGTGFSNQPQHF. CDR3 bases: TGTGCCTGGAGCGGCACAGGGTTCAGCAATCAGCCCCAGCATTTT.

This clone was observed a handful of times. The chain couples TRBV6-4 to TRBJ1-5; D gene uncertain. CDR3 length: 13 amino acids. CDR1 is MRHNA and CDR2 is SNTAGT in the germline V gene. Trimming left V 5 bases short and J 4 bases short, with 9 bases between. The CDR3 region has the DNA TGTGCCAGCAGTTTACGGGCGAATCAGCCCCAGCATTTT. Translated: CASSLRANQPQHF.

The CDR3 loop reads CASSLSAPGGSGNTIYF. Here the CDR3 DNA reads TGTGCCAGCAGCCTTTCCGCCCCTGGAGGCTCTGGAAACACCATATATTTT. This chain uses TRBV5-4 with TRBJ1-3; D is uncertain. CDR1 and CDR2 (germline): SGHNT, YYREEE (reference sequence). V was shortened by 4 bases and J by 0 bases, with 17 bases between the two germline ends. The CDR3 length is 17 residues.

This chain links TRBV19 with TRBJ2-7; a possible D gene is TRBD1 (5 bases). CDR1 is LNHDA and CDR2 is SQIVND in the germline V gene (reference sequence). Deletions cut 4 bases from V and 7 bases from J, with 17 bases between. The CDR3 runs to 14 residues. In DNA form, the CDR3 reads TGTGCCAGTAGTACCCGACCCCAGGGTGCAGAGCAGTACTTC. Protein sequence: CASSTRPQGAEQYF.

Only a few counts were recorded for this clone. CDR3 sequence (DNA): TGTGCCAGCAGCGTAGAAGAGAGAAATGAGCAGTTCTTC. Translating gives CASSVEERNEQFF. The chain recombines TRBV9 with TRBJ2-1, with D hard to call. The V end lost 0 bases, the J end lost 7 bases, and 8 bases lay between the germline ends. Germline V gene sequence: CDR1 SGDLS, CDR2 YYNGEE. CDR3 length: 13 amino acids.

The chain uses TRBV28 and TRBJ2-1, with D tentatively TRBD1 or TRBD2 (6 bases each). The germline gives CDR1 MDHEN, CDR2 SYDVKM. The V gene lost 11 bases and the J gene lost 6 bases, with 17 bases spanning the gap. The CDR3 contains 13 residues. The CDR3 sequence is CASWRARGNEQFF. As DNA, the CDR3 is TGTGCCTCGTGGAGGGCCAGGGGCAATGAGCAGTTCTTC.

The rearrangement links TRBV29-1 to TRBJ1-2; D is unresolved. The CDR3 has 12 amino acids. V was shortened by 3 bases and J by 8 bases, with 13 bases between the two germline ends. The germline V gene encodes CDR1 SQVTM and CDR2 ANQGSEA. The CDR3 protein is CSVDIGQLGYTF. CDR3 sequence (DNA): TGCAGCGTTGATATTGGGCAGCTAGGCTACACCTTC.

The V and J genes are TRBV4-3 and TRBJ1-1; TRBD1 is a possible D gene (5 bases). CDR3 length: 16 residues. CDR1 is LGHNA and CDR2 is YSLEER in the germline V gene. V shed 1 base and J shed 3 bases, with 15 bases lying between them. CDR3 protein: CASSQGPWGRDTEAFF. The CDR3 nucleotides are TGCGCCAGCAGCCAAGGACCGTGGGGGAGAGACACTGAAGCTTTCTTT.

The rearrangement links TRBV28 to TRBJ1-6; D ambiguous. V lost 7 bases to trimming and J lost 2 bases, with 15 bases between them. The CDR3 runs 16 residues. Germline CDR1 and CDR2: MDHEN and SYDVKM. CDR3 sequence (DNA): TGTGCCAGCACCCTCGAGGGAGGCCCCTATAATTCACCCCTCCACTTT. The encoded protein is CASTLEGGPYNSPLHF.

This chain links TRBV7-8 with TRBJ2-5; D is undetermined. Germline CDR1 SGHVS, CDR2 FQNEAQ. This CDR3 has 11 amino acids. V shed 8 bases and J shed 2 bases, with 6 bases lying between them. The CDR3 sequence is CASELQETQYF. CDR3 in DNA: TGTGCCAGCGAATTACAAGAGACCCAGTACTTC.

This chain joins TRBV5-4 and TRBJ2-7, with 9 bases matching TRBD1. Germline CDR1 reads SGHNT; CDR2 reads YYREEE (reference sequence). CDR3 length equals 15 residues. Trimming removed 5 bases from V and 0 bases from J; junction bases left unmatched: 6. The CDR3 spells CASSEGQGFSYEQYF. DNA of the CDR3: TGTGCCAGCAGTGAGGGACAGGGTTTCTCCTACGAGCAGTACTTC.

The chain has TRBV19 and TRBJ1-5, with D hard to call. The CDR3 totals 14 residues. The germline V gene encodes CDR1 LNHDA and CDR2 SQIVND (reference sequence). V lost 1 base, J lost 2 bases, and 6 bases lay in between. CDR3 residues: CASSIVGGNQPQHF. CDR3 nucleotides: TGTGCCAGTAGTATAGTGGGAGGCAATCAGCCCCAGCATTTT.

The J gene is TRBJ2-5, the V gene TRBV28; TRBD1 agrees at 10 bases. The CDR3 loop spans 15 amino acids. J lost 3 bases, V lost 7 bases, and 8 bases had no gene match. From germline, CDR1 is MDHEN and CDR2 SYDVKM. This CDR3 is CASTTRTGGKETQYF. The CDR3 DNA follows: TGTGCCAGCACCACGAGGACAGGGGGAAAAGAGACCCAGTACTTC. The full variable domain, completed using reference TRBV28 and TRBJ2-5, is DVKVTQSSRYLVKRTGEKVFLECVQDMDHENMFWYRQDPGLGLRLIYFSYDVKMKEKGDIPEGYSVSREKKERFSLILESASTNQTSMYLCASTTRTGGKETQYFGPGTRLLVL.

The chain links TRBV28 to TRBJ2-3; no clear D gene. Per germline, CDR1 MDHEN and CDR2 SYDVKM. CDR3 size: 15 residues. The V end was cut by 0 bases, the J end by 0 bases, with 7 bases between. CDR3 DNA: TGTGCCAGCAGTTTATGGACGGCTAGCACAGATACGCAGTATTTT. Translation gives CASSLWTASTDTQYF.

This clone came up once. V usage is TRBV7-8 and J usage is TRBJ2-2; tentatively, D is TRBD1 (6 bases). V shed 5 bases and J shed 3 bases, with 13 bases lying between them. CDR3 size: 15 residues. CDR1 and CDR2 (germline): SGHVS, FQNEAQ. The CDR3 region is CASSLRDTYTGELFF. DNA of the CDR3: TGTGCCAGCAGCCTCCGGGACACTTACACCGGGGAGCTGTTTTTT. Based on the CDR3 plus reference TRBV7-8 and TRBJ2-2, the full variable domain is GAGVSQSPRYKVAKRGQDVALRCDPISGHVSLFWYQQALGQGPEFLTYFQNEAQLDKSGLPSDRFFAERPEGSVSTLKIQRTQQEDSAVYLCASSLRDTYTGELFFGEGSRLTVL.

V gene TRBV16 combines with J gene TRBJ1-6, with a weak D call TRBD1 (6 bases). This CDR3 is built from 15 residues. Trimming pared 1 base from V and 10 bases from J, leaving 14 bases between. CDR1 is KGHSY, CDR2 FQNENV, per germline. This chain's CDR3 is CASSQYGGRNSPLHF. CDR3 DNA sequence: TGTGCCAGCAGCCAATACGGGGGGCGCAACTCACCCCTCCACTTT.

This chain joins TRBV4-2 and TRBJ2-3, with TRBD2 identical over 7 bases. The CDR3 contains 17 residues. The germline V gene has CDR1 LGHNA and CDR2 YNFKEQ. The J segment lost 5 bases and the V segment lost 2 bases, leaving 13 bases of the junction unmatched. CDR3 loop: CASSQPAGTTRLDTQYF. The CDR3 bases are TGTGCCAGCAGCCAACCAGCGGGGACTACGAGGTTAGATACGCAGTATTTT.

The rearrangement uses TRBV28 and TRBJ2-3, with D uncertain. Looked up from germline, CDR1 is MDHEN and CDR2 is SYDVKM. The CDR3 has 11 amino acids. Deletions cut 6 bases from V and 6 bases from J, with 7 bases between. Here the CDR3 DNA reads TGTGCCAGCAGCCAATCGGATACGCAGTATTTT. Amino acid sequence: CASSQSDTQYF.

The rearrangement uses TRBV4-2 and TRBJ2-1, with TRBD2 matching over 11 bases. The CDR3 contains 16 residues. The germline CDR1 and CDR2 sequences are LGHNA and YNFKEQ. Trimming took 2 bases from V and 4 from J; bases not matched to a gene: 4. CDR3: CASSQRTSGPYNEQFF. The CDR3 region has the DNA TGTGCCAGCAGCCAACGGACTAGCGGGCCTTACAATGAGCAGTTCTTC.

The chain has TRBV5-8 and TRBJ2-6; D might be TRBD2 (6 bases). V was pared by 4 bases and J by 2 bases, with 16 bases between. The germline CDR1 and CDR2 sequences are SGHTS and YDEGEE. This CDR3 spans 17 amino acids. DNA of the CDR3: TGTGCCAGCAGCCCGGGGGTCCCAGAGGCTGGGGCCAACGTCCTGACTTTC. Translated: CASSPGVPEAGANVLTF.

This chain links TRBV7-3 with TRBJ2-3; D uncertain. The CDR3 is made up of 14 amino acids. Germline V gene sequence: CDR1 SGHTA, CDR2 FQGTGA. V was pared by 2 bases and J by 3 bases, with 9 bases between. This CDR3 reads CASSLHSGTDTQYF. CDR3 nucleotide sequence: TGTGCCAGCAGCTTACATTCAGGAACAGATACGCAGTATTTT.

The chain employs TRBV10-1 and TRBJ2-7; maybe TRBD1 (6 bases). Germline loops: CDR1 WNHNN, CDR2 SYGVQD (reference sequence). This CDR3 contains 12 residues. Deletions cut 2 bases from V and 5 bases from J, with 7 bases between. CDR3 coding DNA: TGCGCCAGCAGTGAGAACAGGGACGAGCAGTACTTC. Residues: CASSENRDEQYF.

Turning to this clone: The junction does not match germline at one end; this may be a read error. The genes are TRBV7-7 and TRBJ2-5; 11 nucleotides line up with TRBD2. Germline CDR1 and CDR2: SSHAT and FNYEAQ (reference sequence). This CDR3 comprises 16 residues. CDR3 DNA: TGTGCTAGCAGTCCCGGACTAGCGGGTGTGCGGGAGACCCAGTACTTC. Translated, it gives CASSPGLAGVRETQYF. The variable domain in full, completed from reference TRBV7-7 and TRBJ2-5, reads GAGVSQSPRYKVTKRGQDVTLRCDPISSHATLYWYQQALGQGPEFLTYFNYEAQPDKSGLPSDRFSAERPEGSISTLTIQRTEQRDSAMYRCASSPGLAGVRETQYFGPGTRLLVL.

The chain couples TRBV9 to TRBJ2-5; a possible D gene is TRBD1 (5 bases). V was trimmed by 4 bases and J by 5 bases, leaving 18 bases between them. CDR3 size: 15 residues. Germline values: CDR1 SGDLS, CDR2 YYNGEE. Here the CDR3 reads CASSSTPGSVETQYF. In DNA, the CDR3 is TGTGCCAGCAGCTCAACCCCAGGGTCCGTTGAGACCCAGTACTTC.

The chain uses TRBV18 and TRBJ2-7, with D perhaps assigned TRBD1 or TRBD2 (5 bases each). Germline assignment: CDR1 KGHSH and CDR2 LQKENI. Deletions cut 3 bases from V and 5 bases from J, with 14 bases between. The CDR3 loop spans 14 amino acids. The CDR3 DNA reads TGTGCCAGCTCACCGGATTGGGGGACCCACGAGCAGTACTTC. It specifies CASSPDWGTHEQYF.

The gene calls are TRBV7-8 and TRBJ2-1, with D maybe TRBD2 (6 bases). CDR1 is SGHVS and CDR2 is FQNEAQ in the germline V gene. The CDR3 spans 16 residues. Trimming left V 6 bases short and J 0 bases short, with 15 bases between. The CDR3 loop is CASRASGRSSYNEQFF. The CDR3 nucleotides are TGTGCCAGCAGAGCATCGGGGAGGAGCTCCTACAATGAGCAGTTCTTC. Full variable domain (missing parts from reference TRBV7-8 and TRBJ2-1): GAGVSQSPRYKVAKRGQDVALRCDPISGHVSLFWYQQALGQGPEFLTYFQNEAQLDKSGLPSDRFFAERPEGSVSTLKIQRTQQEDSAVYLCASRASGRSSYNEQFFGPGTRLTVL.

The chain is built from TRBV2 and TRBJ2-4; TRBD1 aligns across 12 bases. The CDR3 is made up of 15 amino acids. Germline CDR1 and CDR2: SNHLY and FYNNEI. With V trimmed by 6 bases and J by 8 bases, 8 bases remained unmatched. The CDR3 loop reads CASSRDRGRGDIQYF. The CDR3 DNA reads as TGTGCCAGCAGCCGGGACAGGGGGCGCGGGGACATTCAGTACTTC.

V gene TRBV28 combines with J gene TRBJ2-5, with TRBD1 identical over 11 bases. The end of the DNA fits TRBJ2-7 better, so the J call may be wrong. The CDR3 runs to 15 residues. From germline, CDR1 is MDHEN and CDR2 SYDVKM. The CDR3 DNA reads TGTGCCAGCAGTTTGCGCGGGACAGGGGGCTACGAGCAGTACTTC. As protein: CASSLRGTGGYEQYF.

The chain has TRBV5-1 and TRBJ1-2, with TRBD1 as a possible D gene (6 bases). V lost 2 bases and J lost 6, with 11 bases in between. CDR1 and CDR2 (germline): SGHRS, YFSETQ. The CDR3 spans 13 residues. CDR3 sequence: CASSFSGDDGYTF. CDR3 in DNA: TGCGCCAGCAGCTTCTCAGGGGATGATGGCTACACCTTC.

The genes are TRBV6-1 and TRBJ1-4; 7 positions match TRBD1. Unmatched junction bases numbered 11, after V lost 6 bases and J lost 7 bases. This CDR3 contains 15 residues. CDR1 is MNHNS and CDR2 is SASEGT in the germline V gene. The CDR3 nucleotides are TGTGCCAGCAGCGAACCAGGGACAGTTCGTGAAAAACTGTTTTTT. This translates into CASSEPGTVREKLFF.

This chain joins TRBV30 and TRBJ1-1, with D hard to call. Germline CDR1 GTSNPN, CDR2 SVGIG (reference sequence). Trimming shortened V by 0 bases and J by 7 bases, and 24 bases separated the two germline ends. The CDR3 runs 17 residues. CDR3 nucleotides: TGTGCCTGGAGTGTACGAGATCTCGGTTGGGAGGTCAATGAAGCTTTCTTT. It is translated as CAWSVRDLGWEVNEAFF.